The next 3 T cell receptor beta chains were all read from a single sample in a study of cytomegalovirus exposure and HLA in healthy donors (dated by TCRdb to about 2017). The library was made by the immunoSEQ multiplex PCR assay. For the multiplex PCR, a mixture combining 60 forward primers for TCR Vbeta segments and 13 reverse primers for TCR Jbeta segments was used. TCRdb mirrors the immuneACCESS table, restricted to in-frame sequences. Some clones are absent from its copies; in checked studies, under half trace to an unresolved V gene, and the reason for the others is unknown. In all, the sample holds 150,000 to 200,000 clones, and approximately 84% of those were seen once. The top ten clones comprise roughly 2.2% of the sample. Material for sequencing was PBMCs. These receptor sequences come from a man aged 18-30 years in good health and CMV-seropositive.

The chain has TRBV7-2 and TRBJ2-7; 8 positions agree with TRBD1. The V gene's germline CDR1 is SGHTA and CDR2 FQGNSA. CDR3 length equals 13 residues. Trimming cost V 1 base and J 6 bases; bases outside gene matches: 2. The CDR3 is CASSLEDRAEQYF. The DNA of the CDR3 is TGTGCCAGCAGCTTAGAGGACAGGGCCGAGCAGTACTTC.

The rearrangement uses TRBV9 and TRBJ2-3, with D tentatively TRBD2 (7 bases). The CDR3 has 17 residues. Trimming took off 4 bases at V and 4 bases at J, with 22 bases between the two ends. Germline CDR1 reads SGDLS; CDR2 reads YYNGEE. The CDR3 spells CASSPHLRGGRPDTQYF. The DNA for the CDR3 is TGTGCCAGCAGCCCCCACCTTAGGGGGGGCCGCCCAGATACGCAGTATTTT.

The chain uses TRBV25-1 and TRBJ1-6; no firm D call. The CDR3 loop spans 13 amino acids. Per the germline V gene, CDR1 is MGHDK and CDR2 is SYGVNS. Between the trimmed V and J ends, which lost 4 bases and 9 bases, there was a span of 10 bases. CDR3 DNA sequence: TGTGCCAGCAGTGGGGGAGGTGGTTCACCCCTCCACTTT. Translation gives CASSGGGGSPLHF.